This TCR beta chain was recovered during a study of Graves' ophthalmopathy and Graves' hyperthyroidism. Study conclusions and caveats: Forecasting of ophthalmopathy progression by the model achieved around 71% sensitivity and 72% to 85% specificity.

The sample holds many counts of this clonotype. Its antigen remains unidentified. Ophthalmopathy-affected donors exhibited moderate-to-severe activity, CAS ≥3, NOSPECS ≥4, and duration under 3 months. The PBMCs had their origin in 8.5 to 10 ml of fresh peripheral blood. Germline V gene data show CDR1 as LGHDT and CDR2 as YNNKEL (reference sequence). Trimming took 7 bases from V and 2 from J; bases not matched to a gene: 6. CDR3 size: 14 residues. RNA transcripts were the template, and TCR beta CDR3 regions were amplified from them. A first-round RT-PCR used HTBI primers, followed by a second-round multiplex PCR. MiXCR, run by TCRdb on the multiplex PCR reads, gives a single entry per CDR3 protein. The sample holds about half a million distinct CDR3 sequences, 14% seen once.

The TCR comes from a woman younger than 45 with Graves' ophthalmopathy. Specimen: blood. V is TRBV3-1 and J is TRBJ2-7, with 9 bases aligning to TRBD1. The DNA of the CDR3 is TGTGCCAGCACCCCCGGGACAGGGACCTACGAGCAGTACTTC. The encoded protein is CASTPGTGTYEQYF.